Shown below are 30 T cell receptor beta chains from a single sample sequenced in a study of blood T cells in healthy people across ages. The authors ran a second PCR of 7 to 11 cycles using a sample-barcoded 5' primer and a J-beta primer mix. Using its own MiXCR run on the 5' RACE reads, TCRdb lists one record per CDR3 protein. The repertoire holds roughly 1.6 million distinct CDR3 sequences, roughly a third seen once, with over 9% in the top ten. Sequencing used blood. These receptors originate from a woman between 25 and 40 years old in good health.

The CDR3 bases are TGCGCCAGCAGCCAAGATCTTGCAAATGCCTACGAGCAGTACTTC. Its translation is CASSQDLANAYEQYF. V and J are TRBV4-1 and TRBJ2-7; unclear D gene. V lost 0 bases to trimming and J lost 2 bases, with 11 bases between them. Germline CDR1 and CDR2: MGHRA and YSYEKL. The CDR3 runs to 15 residues.

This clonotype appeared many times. The CDR3 nucleotides read TGCAGCGCGGGGGGACAGGGGCGCACAGATACGCAGTATTTT. Translated, it gives CSAGGQGRTDTQYF. The rearrangement uses TRBV29-1 and TRBJ2-3, with TRBD1 matching over 10 bases. Germline loops: CDR1 SQVTM, CDR2 ANQGSEA. The junction had 5 bases not matched to a gene; V was cut back by 7 bases and J by 1 base. CDR3 length equals 14 residues.

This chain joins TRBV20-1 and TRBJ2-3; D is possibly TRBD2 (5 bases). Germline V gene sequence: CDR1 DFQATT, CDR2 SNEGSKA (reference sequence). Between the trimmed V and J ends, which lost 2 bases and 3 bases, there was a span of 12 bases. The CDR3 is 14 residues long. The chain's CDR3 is CSARWGVWTDTQYF. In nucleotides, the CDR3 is TGCAGTGCTAGATGGGGAGTGTGGACAGATACGCAGTATTTT.

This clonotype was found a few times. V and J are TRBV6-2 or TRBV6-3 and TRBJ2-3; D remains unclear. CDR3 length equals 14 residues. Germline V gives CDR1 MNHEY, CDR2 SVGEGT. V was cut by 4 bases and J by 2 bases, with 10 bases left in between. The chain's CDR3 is CASSWEELTDTQYF. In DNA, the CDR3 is TGTGCCAGCAGTTGGGAAGAACTCACAGATACGCAGTATTTT.

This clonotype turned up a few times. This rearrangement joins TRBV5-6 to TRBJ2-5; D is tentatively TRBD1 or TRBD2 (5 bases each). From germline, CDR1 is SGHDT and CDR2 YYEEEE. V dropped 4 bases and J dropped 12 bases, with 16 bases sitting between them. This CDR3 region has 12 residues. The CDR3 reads CASSPGRKQEYF. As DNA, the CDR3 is TGTGCCAGCAGCCCGGGACGGAAACAGGAGTACTTC.

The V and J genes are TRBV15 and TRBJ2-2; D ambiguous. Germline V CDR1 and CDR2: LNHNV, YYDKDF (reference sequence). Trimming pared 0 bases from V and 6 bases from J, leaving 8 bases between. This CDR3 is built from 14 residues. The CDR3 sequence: CATSRDFVAGELFF. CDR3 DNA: TGTGCCACCAGCAGAGATTTCGTTGCCGGGGAGCTGTTTTTT.

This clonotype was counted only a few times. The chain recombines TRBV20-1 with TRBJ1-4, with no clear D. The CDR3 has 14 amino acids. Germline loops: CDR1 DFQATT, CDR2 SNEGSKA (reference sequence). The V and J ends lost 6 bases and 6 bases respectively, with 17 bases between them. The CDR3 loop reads CSAPRGGRYEKLFF. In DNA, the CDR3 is TGCAGTGCGCCCCGCGGCGGTCGGTATGAAAAACTGTTTTTT.

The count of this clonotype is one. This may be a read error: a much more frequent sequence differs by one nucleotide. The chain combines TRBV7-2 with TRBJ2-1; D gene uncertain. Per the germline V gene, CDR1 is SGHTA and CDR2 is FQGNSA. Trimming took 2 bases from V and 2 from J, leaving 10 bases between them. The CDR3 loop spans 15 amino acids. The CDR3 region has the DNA TGTGCCAGCAGCTTAATGCGGATCCCCTACAATGAGCAGTTCTTC. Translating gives CASSLMRIPYNEQFF.

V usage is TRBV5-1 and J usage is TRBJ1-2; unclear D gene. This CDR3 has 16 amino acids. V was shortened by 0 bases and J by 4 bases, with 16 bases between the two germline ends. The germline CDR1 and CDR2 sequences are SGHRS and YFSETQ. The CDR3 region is CASSLEWQPMGYGYTF. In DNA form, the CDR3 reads TGCGCCAGCAGCTTGGAGTGGCAGCCAATGGGCTATGGCTACACCTTC.

CDR3 loop: CATSRVAGERTDTQYF. As DNA, the CDR3 is TGTGCCACCAGCAGGGTTGCGGGCGAGAGGACAGATACGCAGTATTTT. J is TRBJ2-3 and V is TRBV15; a weak D match, TRBD2 (5 bases). This CDR3 has 16 amino acids. Germline V CDR1 and CDR2: LNHNV, YYDKDF (reference sequence). V was pared by 3 bases and J by 3 bases, with 16 bases between.

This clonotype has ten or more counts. The CDR3: CASSLDQGTSYNEQFF. In nucleotides, the CDR3 is TGTGCCAGCAGCTTAGACCAGGGAACCTCCTACAATGAGCAGTTCTTC. The chain uses TRBV7-2 and TRBJ2-1, with a tentative D call TRBD1 (5 bases). CDR1 and CDR2 from the germline V gene are SGHTA and FQGNSA. The CDR3 is 16 amino acids. V was pared by 1 base and J by 0 bases, with 10 bases between.

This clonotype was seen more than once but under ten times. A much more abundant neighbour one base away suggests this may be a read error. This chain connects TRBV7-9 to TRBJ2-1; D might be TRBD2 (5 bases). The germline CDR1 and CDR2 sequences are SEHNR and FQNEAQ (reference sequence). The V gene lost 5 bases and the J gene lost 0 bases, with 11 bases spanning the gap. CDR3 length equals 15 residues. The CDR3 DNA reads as TGTGCCAGCAGCCGAGGGTCAGGCTCCTACAATGAGCAGTTCTTC. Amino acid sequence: CASSRGSGSYNEQFF.

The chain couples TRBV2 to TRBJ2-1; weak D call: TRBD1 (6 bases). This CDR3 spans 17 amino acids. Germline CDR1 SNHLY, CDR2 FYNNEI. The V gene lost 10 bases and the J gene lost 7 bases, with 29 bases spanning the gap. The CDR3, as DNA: TGTGCCACTTCAACCCGCGTCAGGCTAGGGGGTAGAAATGAGCAGTTCTTC. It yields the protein CATSTRVRLGGRNEQFF. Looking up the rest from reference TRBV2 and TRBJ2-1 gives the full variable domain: EPEVTQTPSHQVTQMGQEVILRCVPISNHLYFYWYRQILGQKVEFLVSFYNNEISEKSEIFDDQFSVERPDGSNFTLKIRSTKLEDSAMYFCATSTRVRLGGRNEQFFGPGTRLTVL.

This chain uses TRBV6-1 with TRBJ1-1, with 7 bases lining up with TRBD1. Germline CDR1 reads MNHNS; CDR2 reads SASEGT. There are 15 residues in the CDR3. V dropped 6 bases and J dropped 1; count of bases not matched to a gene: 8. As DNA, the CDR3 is TGTGCCAGCAGCTATCTCCGGGACAGGAACACTGAAGCTTTCTTT. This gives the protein CASSYLRDRNTEAFF.

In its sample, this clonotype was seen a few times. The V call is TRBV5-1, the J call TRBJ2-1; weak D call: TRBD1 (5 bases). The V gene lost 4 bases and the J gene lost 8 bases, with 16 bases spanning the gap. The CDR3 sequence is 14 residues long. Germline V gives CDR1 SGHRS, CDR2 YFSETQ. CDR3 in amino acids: CASSLGQAPYEQFF. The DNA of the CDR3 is TGCGCCAGCAGCCTCGGACAAGCGCCATATGAGCAGTTCTTC.

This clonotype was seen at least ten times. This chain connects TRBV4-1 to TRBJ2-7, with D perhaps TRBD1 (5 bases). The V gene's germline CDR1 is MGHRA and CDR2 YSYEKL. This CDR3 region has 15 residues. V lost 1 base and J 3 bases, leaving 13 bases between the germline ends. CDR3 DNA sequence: TGCGCCAGCAGCCAAGCGACAGTGAACTACTACGAGCAGTACTTC. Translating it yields CASSQATVNYYEQYF.

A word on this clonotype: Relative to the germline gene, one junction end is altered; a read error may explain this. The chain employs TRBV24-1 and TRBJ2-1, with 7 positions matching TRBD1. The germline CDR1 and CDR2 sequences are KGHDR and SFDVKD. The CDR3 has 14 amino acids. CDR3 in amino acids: CATSDVTTGTEQVF. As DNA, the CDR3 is TGTGCCACCAGTGATGTTACTACCGGGACAGAGCAGGTCTTC.

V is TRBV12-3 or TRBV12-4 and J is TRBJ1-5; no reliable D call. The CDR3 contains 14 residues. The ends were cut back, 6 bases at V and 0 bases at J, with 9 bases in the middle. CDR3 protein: CASRGLNSNQPQHF. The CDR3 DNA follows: TGTGCCAGCAGGGGGTTGAATAGCAATCAGCCCCAGCATTTT.

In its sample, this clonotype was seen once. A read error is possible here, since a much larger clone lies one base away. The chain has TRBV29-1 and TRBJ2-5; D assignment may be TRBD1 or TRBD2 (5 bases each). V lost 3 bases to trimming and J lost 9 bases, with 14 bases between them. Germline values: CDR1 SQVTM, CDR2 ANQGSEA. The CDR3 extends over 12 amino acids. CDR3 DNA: TGCAGCGTTGACGTGGGGGTCGATGCCCAGTACTTC. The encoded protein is CSVDVGVDAQYF.

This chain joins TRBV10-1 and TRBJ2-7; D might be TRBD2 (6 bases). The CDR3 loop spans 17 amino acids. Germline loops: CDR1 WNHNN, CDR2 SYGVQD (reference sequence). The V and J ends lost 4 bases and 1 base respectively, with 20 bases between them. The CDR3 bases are TGCGCCAGCAGTGGGGGTCGGATGGCAGGGACTTCCTACGAGCAGTACTTC. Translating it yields CASSGGRMAGTSYEQYF.

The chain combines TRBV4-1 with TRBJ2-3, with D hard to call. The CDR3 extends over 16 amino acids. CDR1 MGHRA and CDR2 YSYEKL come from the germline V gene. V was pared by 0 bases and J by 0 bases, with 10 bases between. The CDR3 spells CASSQEPHVSTDTQYF. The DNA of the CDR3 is TGCGCCAGCAGCCAAGAGCCTCACGTTAGCACAGATACGCAGTATTTT.

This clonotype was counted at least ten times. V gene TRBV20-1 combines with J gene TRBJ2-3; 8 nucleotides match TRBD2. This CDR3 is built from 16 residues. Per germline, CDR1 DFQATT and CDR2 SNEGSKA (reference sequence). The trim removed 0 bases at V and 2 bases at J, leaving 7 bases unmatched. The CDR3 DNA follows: TGCAGTGCTAGAGATCCAGCTAGCGGGTTCACAGATACGCAGTATTTT. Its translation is CSARDPASGFTDTQYF.

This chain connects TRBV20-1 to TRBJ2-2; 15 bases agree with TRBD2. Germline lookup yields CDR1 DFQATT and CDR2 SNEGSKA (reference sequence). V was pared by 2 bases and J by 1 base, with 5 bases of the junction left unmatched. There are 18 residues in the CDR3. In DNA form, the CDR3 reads TGCAGTGCTAGACTCCCGGGACTAGCGGGGGGGAACACCGGGGAGCTGTTTTTT. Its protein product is CSARLPGLAGGNTGELFF.

The DNA of the CDR3 is TGCAGTGCTAGCAGGGTTGATGGCTACACCTTC. Protein sequence: CSASRVDGYTF. This chain uses TRBV20-1 with TRBJ1-2, with D possibly being TRBD1 (5 bases). Trimming removed 3 bases from V and 6 bases from J, with 8 bases in between. The germline gives CDR1 DFQATT, CDR2 SNEGSKA (reference sequence). The CDR3 has 11 residues.

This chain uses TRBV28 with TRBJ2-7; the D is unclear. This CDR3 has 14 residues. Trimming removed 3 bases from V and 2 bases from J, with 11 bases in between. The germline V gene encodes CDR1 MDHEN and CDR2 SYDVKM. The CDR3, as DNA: TGTGCCAGCAGTTTCCCCGGTCTCACCTACGAGCAGTACTTC. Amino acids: CASSFPGLTYEQYF.

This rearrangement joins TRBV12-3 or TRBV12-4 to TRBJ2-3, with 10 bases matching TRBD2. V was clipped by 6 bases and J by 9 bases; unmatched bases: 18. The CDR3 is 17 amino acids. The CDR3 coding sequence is TGTGCCAGCAGCGCGCCGTGGCTAGCGGGAGTACCTCTGACGCAGTATTTT. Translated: CASSAPWLAGVPLTQYF.

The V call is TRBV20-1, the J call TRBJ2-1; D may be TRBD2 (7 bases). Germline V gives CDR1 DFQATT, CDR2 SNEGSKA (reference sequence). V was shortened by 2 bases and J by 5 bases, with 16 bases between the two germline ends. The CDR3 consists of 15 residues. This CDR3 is CSARRSKGGDNEQFF. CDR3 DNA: TGCAGTGCTAGAAGGTCGAAGGGGGGGGACAATGAGCAGTTCTTC.

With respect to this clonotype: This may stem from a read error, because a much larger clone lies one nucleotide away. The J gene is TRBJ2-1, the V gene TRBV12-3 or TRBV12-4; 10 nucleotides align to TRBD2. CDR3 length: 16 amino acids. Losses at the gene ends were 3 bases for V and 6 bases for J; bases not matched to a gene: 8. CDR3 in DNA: TGTGCCAGCAGTTTCCTAGCGGGGGTGTCGTGCAATGAGCAGTTCTTC. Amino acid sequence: CASSFLAGVSCNEQFF.

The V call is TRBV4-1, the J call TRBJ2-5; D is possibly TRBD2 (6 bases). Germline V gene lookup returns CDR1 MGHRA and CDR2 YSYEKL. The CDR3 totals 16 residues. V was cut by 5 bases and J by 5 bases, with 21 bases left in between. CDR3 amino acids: CASSYTGGALPETQYF. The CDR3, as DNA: TGCGCCAGCAGCTACACTGGCGGGGCCCTCCCGGAGACCCAGTACTTC.

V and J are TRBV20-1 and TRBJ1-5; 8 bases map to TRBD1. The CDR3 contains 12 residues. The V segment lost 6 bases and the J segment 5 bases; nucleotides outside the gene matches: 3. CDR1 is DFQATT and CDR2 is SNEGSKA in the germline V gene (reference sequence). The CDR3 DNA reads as TGCAGTGCGAAACAGGGGGATCAGCCCCAGCATTTT. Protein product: CSAKQGDQPQHF.